The 15 T cell receptor beta chains below all came from one sample that was sequenced in a study of T cell repertoires in aging, cancer and after chemotherapy. Amplification of TCR beta used genomic DNA extracted from peripheral blood. TRB rearrangements spanning V, D and J were amplified using mixed TRB-A/B primers. One entry per CDR3 protein results from TCRdb running MiXCR on the multiplex PCR reads. There are roughly 7,800 distinct CDR3 sequences in the sample; around half occur only once, and just over 3.5% lies in the top ten. Input material: blood. The source of these receptors is a human donor with a solid tumor.

The chain combines TRBV4-3 with TRBJ2-7; 9 bases match TRBD2. The CDR3 contains 18 residues. Germline V CDR1 and CDR2: LGHNA, YSLEER. Trimming cost V 0 bases and J 6 bases; bases outside gene matches: 15. DNA of the CDR3: TGCGCCAGCAGCCAAGAGTTCTTTAGGGTAGCGGGAGTAGGCGAGCAGTACTTC. Protein: CASSQEFFRVAGVGEQYF.

The chain recombines TRBV7-9 with TRBJ1-4; possibly TRBD1 for D (6 bases). The V end lost 6 bases, the J end lost 3 bases, and 11 bases lay between the germline ends. The CDR3 totals 14 residues. The germline V gene has CDR1 SEHNR and CDR2 FQNEAQ (reference sequence). The DNA of the CDR3 is TGTGCCAGCAGTACACAGGGTCCTAATGAAAAACTGTTTTTT. Amino acids: CASSTQGPNEKLFF.

This chain links TRBV3-1 with TRBJ2-3, with D perhaps matching TRBD2 (6 bases). The V end was cut by 5 bases, the J end by 0 bases, with 12 bases between. This CDR3 spans 15 amino acids. The germline V gene encodes CDR1 LGHDT and CDR2 YNNKEL (reference sequence). CDR3 sequence reads: CASSGDFESTDTQYF. The CDR3 bases are TGTGCCAGCAGCGGGGACTTCGAAAGCACAGATACGCAGTATTTT.

The chain recombines TRBV7-2 with TRBJ2-5; possible D gene TRBD2, 5 bases. CDR1 and CDR2 from the germline V gene are SGHTA and FQGNSA. V was cut by 3 bases and J by 0 bases, with 11 bases left in between. The CDR3 consists of 15 residues. The CDR3 protein is CASSFKLGNQETQYF. Here the CDR3 DNA reads TGTGCCAGCAGCTTTAAACTAGGGAACCAAGAGACCCAGTACTTC.

The chain joins TRBV12-3 or TRBV12-4 to TRBJ2-5; TRBD2 agrees at 13 bases. V gave up 6 bases and J gave up 4 bases; unmatched junction bases: 8. This CDR3 contains 16 residues. Here the CDR3 DNA reads TGTGCCAGCAGGAGGTTACTAGCGGGAGGGCCAGAGACCCAGTACTTC. This gives the protein CASRRLLAGGPETQYF.

The chain has TRBV20-1 and TRBJ2-1, with 10 bases fitting TRBD2. V trimming: 6 bases; J trimming: 3 bases; junction bases outside the gene matches: 5. The germline CDR1 and CDR2 sequences are DFQATT and SNEGSKA (reference sequence). The CDR3 length is 14 residues. CDR3 protein: CSALRTSGYNEQFF. Here the CDR3 DNA reads TGCAGTGCCCTCCGGACTAGCGGCTACAATGAGCAGTTCTTC.

The rearrangement joins TRBV25-1 to TRBJ2-7; the match to TRBD2 covers 7 bases. Germline values: CDR1 MGHDK, CDR2 SYGVNS. The CDR3 totals 13 residues. The V gene end was trimmed by 5 bases and the J gene end by 2 bases; junction bases not matched to a gene: 3. This CDR3 reads CASSFGGTYEQYF. For the CDR3, the DNA is TGTGCCAGCAGTTTCGGGGGGACCTACGAGCAGTACTTC.

This chain links TRBV7-3 with TRBJ2-1; weak D call: TRBD1 (5 bases). Trimming pared 2 bases from V and 6 bases from J, leaving 14 bases between. Per the germline V gene, CDR1 is SGHTA and CDR2 is FQGTGA. The CDR3 has 15 amino acids. DNA for the CDR3: TGTGCCAGCAGCTTAGCAATAGCTCAGGGCAATGAGCAGTTCTTC. Translation gives CASSLAIAQGNEQFF.

V and J are TRBV7-2 and TRBJ2-6, with D hard to call. The V gene's germline CDR1 is SGHTA and CDR2 FQGNSA. The CDR3 spans 14 residues. Trimming left V 1 base short and J 3 bases short, with 4 bases between. In nucleotides, the CDR3 is TGTGCCAGCAGCTTAGGTGGTGGGGCCAACGTCCTGACTTTC. Translated: CASSLGGGANVLTF.

This clonotype was observed a handful of times. The genes are TRBV6-5 and TRBJ2-7; D is perhaps TRBD1 (6 bases). The germline V gene encodes CDR1 MNHEY and CDR2 SVGAGI. Trimming cost V 6 bases and J 5 bases, with 17 bases left between them. This CDR3 is built from 14 residues. The CDR3 DNA sequence: TGTGCCAGCAGCGGTACAGGGACCAGCCACGAGCAGTACTTC. This codes for CASSGTGTSHEQYF.

The V and J genes are TRBV29-1 and TRBJ2-3, with 9 bases identical to TRBD1. Per germline, CDR1 SQVTM and CDR2 ANQGSEA. The CDR3 consists of 12 residues. The CDR3 protein is CNYRGLTDTQYF. For the CDR3, the DNA is TGCAACTACAGGGGGCTCACAGATACGCAGTATTTT.

There are a few counts of this clonotype. This chain connects TRBV29-1 to TRBJ1-3; tentative D call: TRBD1 (6 bases). V was cut by 0 bases and J by 0 bases, with 18 bases left in between. Per the germline V gene, CDR1 is SQVTM and CDR2 is ANQGSEA. CDR3 length equals 18 residues. The CDR3 DNA reads TGCAGCGTTGAAGATCTTCAGGGGACACAGAGCTCTGGAAACACCATATATTTT. It yields the protein CSVEDLQGTQSSGNTIYF.

V usage is TRBV6-6 and J usage is TRBJ1-5, with unresolved D. CDR1 and CDR2 from the germline V gene are MNHNY and SVGAGI (reference sequence). This CDR3 is built from 15 residues. The V end lost 1 base, the J end lost 6 bases, and 13 bases lay between the germline ends. This CDR3 is CASSYLSGLVQPQHF. The CDR3 region has the DNA TGTGCCAGCAGTTACTTGTCAGGACTCGTTCAGCCCCAGCATTTT.

This clonotype has just a few counts. The chain links TRBV30 to TRBJ2-1; 8 bases map to TRBD2. Germline V lookup: CDR1 GTSNPN, CDR2 SVGIG (reference sequence). The CDR3 has 14 residues. V trimming: 6 bases; J trimming: 0 bases; junction bases outside the gene matches: 4. CDR3 amino acids: CACSGTSSYNEQFF. The CDR3 DNA follows: TGTGCCTGTTCCGGGACTAGCTCCTACAATGAGCAGTTCTTC.

CDR3 amino acids: CASSFLGVGYGNTIYF. Here the CDR3 DNA reads TGTGCCAGCAGCTTTCTAGGGGTAGGATATGGAAACACCATATATTTT. The chain employs TRBV7-2 and TRBJ1-3; D is possibly TRBD1 (5 bases). The germline V gene has CDR1 SGHTA and CDR2 FQGNSA. The CDR3 spans 16 residues. The V end lost 3 bases, the J end lost 3 bases, and 15 bases lay between the germline ends.